This T cell receptor beta chain appears in the sequencing data of a study of prognosis after radiotherapy for stage I lung cancer. Across the whole study: Newly diagnosed primary stage I lung tumors occurred in fourteen patients, and oligometastatic NSCLC after surgical resection of the primary tumor occurred in five or six.

TCR beta CDR3 amplification from genomic DNA was performed by two-round multiplex PCR. Each TRBV and TRBJ gene had its own primer in the first PCR round. TCRdb independently ran MiXCR on the multiplex PCR reads; one entry per CDR3 protein. The table records 45,000 to 60,000 distinct CDR3 sequences, under 45% of them present only once. This CDR3 region has 14 residues. Trimming left V 2 bases short and J 4 bases short, with 11 bases between. Germline V CDR1 and CDR2: LGHNT, FRNRAP. This clonotype showed up many times. This receptor was obtained from a donor aged 50 or older with non-small cell lung cancer. V and J are TRBV12-5 and TRBJ1-1; D is undetermined. Specimen: PBMCs, collected before or after stereotactic body radiation therapy (not recorded which). The CDR3 DNA follows: TGTGCTAGTGGTTTGCCAGGTGCAATCACTGAAGCTTTCTTT. It translates to CASGLPGAITEAFF.